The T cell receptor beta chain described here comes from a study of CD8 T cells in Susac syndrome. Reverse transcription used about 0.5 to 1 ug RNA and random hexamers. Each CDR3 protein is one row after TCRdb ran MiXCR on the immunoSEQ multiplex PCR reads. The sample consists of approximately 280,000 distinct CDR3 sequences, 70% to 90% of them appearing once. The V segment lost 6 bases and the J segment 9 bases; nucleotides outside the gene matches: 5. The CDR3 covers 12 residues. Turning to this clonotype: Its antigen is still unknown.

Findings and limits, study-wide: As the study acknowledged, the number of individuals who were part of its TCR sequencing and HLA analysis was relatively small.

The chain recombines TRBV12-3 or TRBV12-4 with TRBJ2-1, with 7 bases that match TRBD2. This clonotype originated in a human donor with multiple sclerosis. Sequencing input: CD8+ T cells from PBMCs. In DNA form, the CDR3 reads TGTGCCAGCAGGGATAAGCGGGGTGAGCAGTTCTTC. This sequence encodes CASRDKRGEQFF.